This note documents a single TCR beta chain sequence. The data belong to a study of shared clonotypes between healthy human individuals. The repertoire was sequenced with immunoSEQ multiplex PCR; TCRdb's copy has only in-frame clones and lacks some. The sample has roughly 680,000 clones; 55% to 75% are singletons. This CDR3 spans 15 amino acids. Germline loops: CDR1 SGDLS, CDR2 YYNGEE. V was pared by 6 bases and J by 3 bases, with 10 bases of the junction left unmatched. Sequencing was carried out using memory CD4+ T cells sorted from blood. Subset here: CD45RA-negative fraction. This chain uses TRBV9 with TRBJ2-3; 7 bases are shared with TRBD2. This receptor was obtained from a woman aged 25 to 39 in good health. CDR3 sequence (DNA): TGTGCCAGCACCCCTGGGGGGGTCGAGACAGATACGCAGTATTTT. It specifies CASTPGGVETDTQYF.